Each of the 22 T cell receptor beta chains below was sequenced from the same sample in a study of cytomegalovirus exposure and HLA in healthy donors. Libraries were prepared by immunoSEQ multiplex PCR; TCRdb keeps only in-frame clonotypes and omits some of them. The table has about 98,000 clones, roughly 84% seen once. The specimen was PBMCs. Receptors originate from a man in his late teens or twenties in good health and CMV-seropositive.

This clone occurred a few times. This chain connects TRBV14 to TRBJ2-7, with D unclear. CDR1 SGHDN and CDR2 FVKESK come from the germline V gene. Between the trimmed V and J ends, which lost 4 bases and 3 bases, there was a span of 4 bases. The CDR3 is 11 residues long. The CDR3 is CASSLSYEQYF. The CDR3 DNA reads as TGTGCCAGCAGCCTCAGCTACGAGCAGTACTTC. Filled out from reference TRBV14 and TRBJ2-7, the complete variable domain reads EAGVTQFPSHSVIEKGQTVTLRCDPISGHDNLYWYRRVMGKEIKFLLHFVKESKQDESGMPNNRFLAERTGGTYSTLKVQPAELEDSGVYFCASSLSYEQYFGPGTRLTVT.

V usage is TRBV11-1 and J usage is TRBJ1-1, with D possibly matching TRBD1 (6 bases). Germline-derived CDR1 and CDR2 are SGHAT and FQDESV (reference sequence). The CDR3 sequence is 14 residues long. Trimming pared 4 bases from V and 1 base from J, leaving 10 bases between. The CDR3 loop is CASSSDRTNTEAFF. The CDR3, as DNA: TGTGCCAGCAGCTCTGACAGGACGAACACTGAAGCTTTCTTT.

The chain has TRBV11-3 and TRBJ2-5; D perhaps matches TRBD2 (6 bases). Trimming took 5 bases from V and 5 from J, leaving 15 bases between them. The CDR3 length is 14 residues. The germline V gene encodes CDR1 SGHNT and CDR2 YENEEA. Here the CDR3 DNA reads TGTGCCAGCAGCCAAAGTACTGGAGGGGAGACCCAGTACTTC. Encoded protein: CASSQSTGGETQYF.

The CDR3 region is CATSREGGKNIQYF. The CDR3 region has the DNA TGTGCCACCAGCAGAGAAGGGGGCAAAAACATTCAGTACTTC. This chain links TRBV15 with TRBJ2-4; a possible D gene is TRBD1 (6 bases). Germline V CDR1 and CDR2: LNHNV, YYDKDF (reference sequence). V lost 0 bases and J lost 3, with 6 bases in between. The CDR3 length is 14 residues.

V is TRBV4-2 and J is TRBJ1-1; D unclear. The CDR3 loop spans 15 amino acids. The V gene lost 0 bases and the J gene lost 2 bases, with 10 bases spanning the gap. Germline V gene data show CDR1 as LGHNA and CDR2 as YNFKEQ. CDR3 nucleotide sequence: TGTGCCAGCAGCCAAGATTTAGAGGGAAACACTGAAGCTTTCTTT. Its protein is CASSQDLEGNTEAFF.

This chain joins TRBV9 and TRBJ1-2; 8 positions agree with TRBD1. Germline lookup yields CDR1 SGDLS and CDR2 YYNGEE. The CDR3 runs 15 residues. The ends lost 4 bases at V and 3 bases at J; junction bases unmatched: 8. The CDR3: CASSPTPTGDYGYTF. CDR3 DNA sequence: TGTGCCAGCAGCCCGACCCCGACAGGGGACTATGGCTACACCTTC.

The CDR3 DNA is TGTGCCAGCTCACCACTACAGGGGACTGGGGCCAACGTCCTGACTTTC. Translating it yields CASSPLQGTGANVLTF. The rearrangement links TRBV18 to TRBJ2-6, with 7 bases identical to TRBD1. The CDR3 consists of 16 residues. V dropped 1 base and J dropped 2; count of bases not matched to a gene: 2. Germline lookup yields CDR1 KGHSH and CDR2 LQKENI. Variable domain in full (rest from reference TRBV18 and TRBJ2-6): NAGVMQNPRHLVRRRGQEARLRCSPMKGHSHVYWYRQLPEEGLKFMVYLQKENIIDESGMPKERFSAEFPKEGPSILRIQQVVRGDSAAYFCASSPLQGTGANVLTFGAGSRLTVL.

The chain employs TRBV27 and TRBJ2-7; D might be TRBD1 (6 bases). The germline gives CDR1 MNHEY, CDR2 SMNVEV (reference sequence). The V end was cut by 6 bases, the J end by 0 bases, with 12 bases between. The CDR3 sequence is 14 residues long. In DNA, the CDR3 is TGTGCCAGCAGACCGACAGGCTTCTCCTACGAGCAGTACTTC. It codes for CASRPTGFSYEQYF.

The gene calls are TRBV4-2 and TRBJ1-2, with 7 bases matching TRBD1. With V trimmed by 1 base and J by 0 bases, 8 bases remained unmatched. Germline V CDR1 and CDR2: LGHNA, YNFKEQ. This CDR3 spans 17 amino acids. The CDR3 sequence: CASSQADRYGPNYGYTF. The CDR3 coding sequence is TGTGCCAGCAGCCAAGCGGACAGGTACGGACCTAACTATGGCTACACCTTC.

This chain joins TRBV5-1 and TRBJ2-1; D might be TRBD1 (6 bases). Trimming removed 2 bases at V and 4 bases at J, with 10 bases between. This CDR3 is built from 14 residues. Germline lookup yields CDR1 SGHRS and CDR2 YFSETQ. The CDR3 DNA reads as TGCGCCAGCAGCTTTGGGACACCGTACAATGAGCAGTTCTTC. Protein sequence: CASSFGTPYNEQFF.

Only a few counts were recorded for this clone. Here the CDR3 reads CASSLVTLDRNEQFF. CDR3 nucleotides: TGTGCCAGCAGCTTAGTAACCCTGGACAGGAATGAGCAGTTCTTC. The chain recombines TRBV7-9 with TRBJ2-1; 7 bases are a match to TRBD1. Trimming at V came to 1 base and at J to 7 bases, leaving 7 bases not matched to a gene. Germline V lookup: CDR1 SEHNR, CDR2 FQNEAQ (reference sequence). This CDR3 comprises 15 residues.

The V gene is TRBV6-5, the J gene TRBJ2-7; no clear D. CDR1 and CDR2 (germline): MNHEY, SVGAGI. V was shortened by 2 bases and J by 2 bases, with 7 bases between the two germline ends. This CDR3 comprises 13 residues. The CDR3 DNA reads as TGTGCCAGCAGTTACAGAACAGCCTACGAGCAGTACTTC. This translates into CASSYRTAYEQYF.

This chain connects TRBV29-1 to TRBJ1-4; TRBD1 matches 11 bases. V was clipped by 6 bases and J by 3 bases; unmatched bases: 3. The CDR3 totals 14 residues. Germline CDR1 reads SQVTM; CDR2 reads ANQGSEA. The CDR3 loop is CSVRTGGPNEKLFF. CDR3 bases: TGCAGCGTAAGGACAGGGGGCCCTAATGAAAAACTGTTTTTT.

The chain couples TRBV7-3 to TRBJ2-3; 7 bases align to TRBD2. Germline trimming cut 3 bases from V and 5 bases from J; bases unmatched to any gene: 5. The germline CDR1 and CDR2 sequences are SGHTA and FQGTGA. This CDR3 has 14 amino acids. The CDR3 reads CASSFGGSRDTQYF. The DNA for the CDR3 is TGTGCCAGCAGCTTCGGGGGGAGTCGAGATACGCAGTATTTT.

This rearrangement joins TRBV2 to TRBJ2-7; D is ambiguous. The CDR3 length is 11 residues. The V end was cut by 7 bases, the J end by 2 bases, with 6 bases between. Germline lookup yields CDR1 SNHLY and CDR2 FYNNEI. The CDR3 DNA reads as TGTGCCAGCACTATCGCCTACGAGCAGTACTTC. It yields the protein CASTIAYEQYF.

The chain links TRBV5-1 to TRBJ2-1, with TRBD2 identical over 11 bases. The junction had 10 bases not matched to a gene; V was cut back by 2 bases and J by 3 bases. In germline, CDR1 is SGHRS, CDR2 YFSETQ. This CDR3 comprises 18 residues. The CDR3 nucleotides read TGCGCCAGCAGCTTAAATGGGTTAGCGGGAGGGATCTACAATGAGCAGTTCTTC. Translating it yields CASSLNGLAGGIYNEQFF.

J is TRBJ2-5 and V is TRBV9, with no clear D. Germline loops: CDR1 SGDLS, CDR2 YYNGEE. The CDR3 totals 15 residues. The ends were cut back, 0 bases at V and 4 bases at J, with 13 bases in the middle. The CDR3 DNA sequence: TGTGCCAGCAGCGTAGAGACTCGACTGGGAGAGACCCAGTACTTC. Amino acids: CASSVETRLGETQYF.

The V gene is TRBV7-9, the J gene TRBJ1-1; D perhaps matches TRBD1 (6 bases). V was shortened by 5 bases and J by 1 base, with 11 bases between the two germline ends. The CDR3 is 14 residues long. Per the germline V gene, CDR1 is SEHNR and CDR2 is FQNEAQ (reference sequence). The CDR3 bases are TGTGCCAGCAGCCTAGAGACAGGGAACACTGAAGCTTTCTTT. Protein sequence: CASSLETGNTEAFF.

The chain links TRBV5-6 to TRBJ2-7; 10 bases agree with TRBD2. CDR1 and CDR2 from the germline V gene are SGHDT and YYEEEE. The CDR3 contains 14 residues. V gave up 3 bases and J gave up 2 bases; unmatched junction bases: 2. CDR3 sequence: CASSWTSGPYEQYF. CDR3 nucleotides: TGTGCCAGCAGCTGGACTAGCGGTCCCTACGAGCAGTACTTC.

The chain carries TRBV4-1 and TRBJ2-5, with D perhaps TRBD2 (6 bases). The germline V and J ends were trimmed by 0 bases and 3 bases, with 11 bases remaining between them. The CDR3 is made up of 15 amino acids. Germline CDR1 is MGHRA and CDR2 is YSYEKL. For the CDR3, the DNA is TGCGCCAGCAGCCAAGAAGACGGGAGAGAAGAGACCCAGTACTTC. This translates into CASSQEDGREETQYF.

This clone was detected once. This sequence joins TRBV5-1 and TRBJ2-2; TRBD1 is a possible D gene (5 bases). Trimming took off 4 bases at V and 1 base at J, with 5 bases between the two ends. The CDR3 covers 13 residues. CDR1 is SGHRS, CDR2 YFSETQ, per germline. CDR3 region: CASSQGNTGELFF. CDR3 nucleotides: TGCGCCAGCAGCCAGGGGAACACCGGGGAGCTGTTTTTT.

J is TRBJ2-1 and V is TRBV25-1, with 7 nucleotides matching TRBD2. CDR1 is MGHDK, CDR2 SYGVNS, per germline. V trimming: 4 bases; J trimming: 7 bases; junction bases outside the gene matches: 4. There are 13 residues in the CDR3. CDR3 sequence reads: CASSVTSYNEQFF. The CDR3 nucleotides read TGTGCCAGCAGTGTGACTAGCTATAATGAGCAGTTCTTC.